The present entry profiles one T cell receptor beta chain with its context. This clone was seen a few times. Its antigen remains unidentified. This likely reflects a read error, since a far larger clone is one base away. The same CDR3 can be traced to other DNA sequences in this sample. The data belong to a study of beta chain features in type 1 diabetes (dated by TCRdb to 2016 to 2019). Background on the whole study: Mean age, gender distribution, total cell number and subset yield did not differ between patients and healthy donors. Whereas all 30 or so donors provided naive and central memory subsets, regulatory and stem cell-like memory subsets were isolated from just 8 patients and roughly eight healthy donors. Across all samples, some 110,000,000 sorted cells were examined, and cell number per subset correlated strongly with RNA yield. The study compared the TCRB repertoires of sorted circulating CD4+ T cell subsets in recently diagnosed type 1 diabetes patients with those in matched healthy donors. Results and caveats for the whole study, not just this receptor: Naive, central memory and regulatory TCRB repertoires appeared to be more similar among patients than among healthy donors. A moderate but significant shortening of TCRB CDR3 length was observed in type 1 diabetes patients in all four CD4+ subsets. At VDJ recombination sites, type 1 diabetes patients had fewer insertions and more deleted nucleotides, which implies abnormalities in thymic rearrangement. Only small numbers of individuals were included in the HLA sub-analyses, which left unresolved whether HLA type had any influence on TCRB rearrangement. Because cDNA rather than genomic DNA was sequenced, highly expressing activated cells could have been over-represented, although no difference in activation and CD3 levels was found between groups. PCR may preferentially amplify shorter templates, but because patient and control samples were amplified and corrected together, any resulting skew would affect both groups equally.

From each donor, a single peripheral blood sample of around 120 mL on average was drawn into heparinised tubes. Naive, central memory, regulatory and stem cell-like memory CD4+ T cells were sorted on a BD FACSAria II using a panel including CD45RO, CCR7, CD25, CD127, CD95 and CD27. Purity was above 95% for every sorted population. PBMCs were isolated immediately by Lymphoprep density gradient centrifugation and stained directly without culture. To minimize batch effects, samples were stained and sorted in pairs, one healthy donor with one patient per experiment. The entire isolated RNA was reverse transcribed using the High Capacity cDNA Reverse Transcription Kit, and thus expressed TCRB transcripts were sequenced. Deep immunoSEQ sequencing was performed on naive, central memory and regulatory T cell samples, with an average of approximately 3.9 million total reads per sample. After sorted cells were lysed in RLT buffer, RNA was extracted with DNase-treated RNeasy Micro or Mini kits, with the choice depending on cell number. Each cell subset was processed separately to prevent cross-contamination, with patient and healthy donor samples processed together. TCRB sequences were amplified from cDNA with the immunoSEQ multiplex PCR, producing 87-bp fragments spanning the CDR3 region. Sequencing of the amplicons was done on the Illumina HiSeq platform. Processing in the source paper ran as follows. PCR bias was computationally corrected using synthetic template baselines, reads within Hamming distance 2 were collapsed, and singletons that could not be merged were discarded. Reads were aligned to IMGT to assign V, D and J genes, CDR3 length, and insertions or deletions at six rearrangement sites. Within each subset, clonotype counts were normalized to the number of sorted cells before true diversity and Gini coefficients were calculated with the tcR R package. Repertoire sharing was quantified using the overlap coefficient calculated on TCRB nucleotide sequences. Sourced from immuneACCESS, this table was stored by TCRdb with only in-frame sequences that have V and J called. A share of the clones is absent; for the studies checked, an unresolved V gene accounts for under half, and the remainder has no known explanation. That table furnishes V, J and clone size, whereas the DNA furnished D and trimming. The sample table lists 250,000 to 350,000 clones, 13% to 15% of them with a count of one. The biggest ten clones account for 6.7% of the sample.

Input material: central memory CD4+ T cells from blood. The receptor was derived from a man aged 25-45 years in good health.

The CDR3: CARAAGGGFHEQYF. The DNA is TGCGCCAGGGCGGCGGGTGGAGGATTCCACGAGCAGTACTTC. The rearranged segments are TRBV23-1 and TRBJ2-7; the D gene is perhaps TRBD2, from 5 matching bases. TRBV23-1 is an ORF; its function is uncertain. Including cysteine and phenylalanine, the CDR3 has 14 amino acids. The sequence is cut down to CDR3 DNA, 42 bases in frame from base 1. The trim is 9 bases for V and 5 bases for J, with a gap of 20 bases between the germline ends.